This TCR beta chain was recorded in a study of T cell responses to AZD1222 COVID-19 vaccine. The CDR3 is made up of 12 amino acids. CDR1 is MDHEN and CDR2 is SYDVKM in the germline V gene. V lost 6 bases, J lost 6 bases, and 9 bases lay in between. This table comes from immunoSEQ multiplex PCR, and its TCRdb copy is limited to in-frame clones, with some not included. There are 100,000 to 150,000 clones in the sample; about 90% occur only once, and 5.4% lies in the top ten. This TCR came from an adult in good health. The chain combines TRBV28 with TRBJ1-5; D is unresolved. The input for sequencing was peripheral blood, taken on day 0 of AZD1222 vaccination. The CDR3 DNA follows: TGTGCCAGCAGGGGTGCCAGTCAGCCCCAGCATTTT. Translated: CASRGASQPQHF.